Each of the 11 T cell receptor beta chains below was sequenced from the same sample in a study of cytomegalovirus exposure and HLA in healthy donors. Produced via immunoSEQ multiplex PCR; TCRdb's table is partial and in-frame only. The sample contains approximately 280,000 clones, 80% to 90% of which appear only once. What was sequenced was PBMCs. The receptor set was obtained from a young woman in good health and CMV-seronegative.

The CDR3 loop is CASSSKSGKASRTPLNKPQHF. The CDR3, as DNA: TGTGCCAGCAGCTCAAAATCAGGCAAAGCATCTAGGACACCTCTTAATAAACCCCAGCATTTT. The genes are TRBV7-8 and TRBJ1-5; D is perhaps TRBD1 (5 bases). Trimming shortened V by 4 bases and J by 10 bases, and 38 bases separated the two germline ends. Germline CDR1 reads SGHVS; CDR2 reads FQNEAQ. The CDR3 sequence is 21 residues long.

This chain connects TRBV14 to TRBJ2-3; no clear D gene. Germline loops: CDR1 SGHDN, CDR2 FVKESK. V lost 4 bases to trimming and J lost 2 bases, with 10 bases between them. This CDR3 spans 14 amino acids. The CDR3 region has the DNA TGTGCCAGCAGCCCCCGACACTTCACAGATACGCAGTATTTT. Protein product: CASSPRHFTDTQYF.

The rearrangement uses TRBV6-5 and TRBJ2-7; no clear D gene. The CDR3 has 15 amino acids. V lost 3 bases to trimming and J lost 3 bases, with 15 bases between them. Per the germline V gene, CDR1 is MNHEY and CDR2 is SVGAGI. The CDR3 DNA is TGTGCCAGCAGTTATGGGCAAGACGCTAACTACGAGCAGTACTTC. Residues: CASSYGQDANYEQYF.

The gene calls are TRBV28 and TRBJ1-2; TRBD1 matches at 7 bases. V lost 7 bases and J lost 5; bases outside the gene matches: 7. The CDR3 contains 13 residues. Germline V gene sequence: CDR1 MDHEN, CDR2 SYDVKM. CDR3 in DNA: TGTGCCAGCAAACCAACAGGGGCATATGGCTACACCTTC. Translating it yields CASKPTGAYGYTF.

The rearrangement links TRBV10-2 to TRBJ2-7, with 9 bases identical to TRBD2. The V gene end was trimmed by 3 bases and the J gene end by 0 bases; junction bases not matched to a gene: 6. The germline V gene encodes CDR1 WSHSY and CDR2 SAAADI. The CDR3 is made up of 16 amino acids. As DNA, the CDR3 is TGCGCCAGCAGTGAACCTAAAGCGGGGGGCTCCTACGAGCAGTACTTC. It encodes CASSEPKAGGSYEQYF.

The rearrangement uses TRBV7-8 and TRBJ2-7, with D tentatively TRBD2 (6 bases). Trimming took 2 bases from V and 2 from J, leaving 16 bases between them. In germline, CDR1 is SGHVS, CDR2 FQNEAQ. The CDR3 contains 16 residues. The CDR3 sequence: CASSLPPTWRAYEQYF. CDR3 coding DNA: TGTGCCAGCAGCTTACCCCCCACCTGGAGGGCCTACGAGCAGTACTTC.

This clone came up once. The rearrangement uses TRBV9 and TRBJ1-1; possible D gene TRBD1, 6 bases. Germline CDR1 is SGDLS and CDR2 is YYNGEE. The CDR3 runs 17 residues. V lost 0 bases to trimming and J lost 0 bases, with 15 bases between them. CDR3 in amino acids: CASSVGDNPFMNTEAFF. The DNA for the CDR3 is TGTGCCAGCAGCGTAGGGGACAACCCTTTCATGAACACTGAAGCTTTCTTT.

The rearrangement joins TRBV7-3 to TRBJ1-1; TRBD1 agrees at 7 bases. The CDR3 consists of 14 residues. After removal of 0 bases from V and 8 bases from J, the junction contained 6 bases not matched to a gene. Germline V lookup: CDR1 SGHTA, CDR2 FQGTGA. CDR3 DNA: TGTGCCAGCAGCTTAACAGCACAGGGGCACGAAGCTTTCTTT. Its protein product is CASSLTAQGHEAFF. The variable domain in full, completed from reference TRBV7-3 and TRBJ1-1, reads GAGVSQTPSNKVTEKGKYVELRCDPISGHTALYWYRQSLGQGPEFLIYFQGTGAADDSGLPNDRFFAVRPEGSVSTLKIQRTERGDSAVYLCASSLTAQGHEAFFGQGTRLTVV.

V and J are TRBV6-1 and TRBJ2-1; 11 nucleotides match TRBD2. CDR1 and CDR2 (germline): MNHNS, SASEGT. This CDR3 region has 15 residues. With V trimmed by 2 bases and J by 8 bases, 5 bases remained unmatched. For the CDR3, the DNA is TGTGCCAGCAGTGAACAACTAGCGGGAGCTCATGAGCAGTTCTTC. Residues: CASSEQLAGAHEQFF.

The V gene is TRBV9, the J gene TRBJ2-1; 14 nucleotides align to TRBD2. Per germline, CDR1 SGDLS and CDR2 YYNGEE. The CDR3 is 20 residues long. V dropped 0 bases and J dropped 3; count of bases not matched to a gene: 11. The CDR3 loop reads CASSVGPGTSGSSLYNEQFF. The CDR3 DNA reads TGTGCCAGCAGCGTAGGTCCCGGGACTAGCGGGAGTTCTCTCTACAATGAGCAGTTCTTC.

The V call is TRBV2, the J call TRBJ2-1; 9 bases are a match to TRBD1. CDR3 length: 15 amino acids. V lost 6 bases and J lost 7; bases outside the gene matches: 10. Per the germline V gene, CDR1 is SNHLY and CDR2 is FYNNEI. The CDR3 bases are TGTGCCAGCAGGGCGAGTGGGACAGGGTGGAATGAGCAGTTCTTC. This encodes CASRASGTGWNEQFF.